The 30 T cell receptor beta chains below come from one sample, sequenced in a study of cytomegalovirus exposure and HLA in healthy donors. The PCR employed 60 Vbeta primers together with 13 Jbeta primers. TCRdb's copy holds only in-frame clones and misses some; the assay was immunoSEQ multiplex PCR. The sample records fewer than 150,000 clones, around 78% being singletons. The sequencing input was PBMCs. These TCRs come from a male donor in good health and CMV-seronegative.

The J gene is TRBJ2-7, the V gene TRBV7-2, with no clear D. This CDR3 spans 12 amino acids. Germline-derived CDR1 and CDR2 are SGHTA and FQGNSA. V was clipped by 4 bases and J by 4 bases, with 8 bases between them. For the CDR3, the DNA is TGTGCCAGCAGCTCACCGGGTTACGAGCAGTACTTC. Its translation: CASSSPGYEQYF.

This chain joins TRBV10-3 and TRBJ2-5; the match to TRBD2 covers 9 bases. Germline CDR1 ENHRY, CDR2 SYGVKD. This CDR3 is 16 amino acids long. J gave up 2 bases and V 6 bases, and 10 bases lay outside the gene matches. The CDR3 is CAIRRAGGSEQETQYF. The CDR3 DNA sequence: TGTGCCATCAGAAGAGCGGGAGGTTCTGAGCAAGAGACCCAGTACTTC.

J is TRBJ1-5 and V is TRBV5-1; weak D call: TRBD1 (5 bases). This CDR3 has 15 amino acids. From germline, CDR1 is SGHRS and CDR2 YFSETQ. The ends were cut back, 0 bases at V and 7 bases at J, with 14 bases in the middle. CDR3 amino acids: CASSLDGQGGQPQHF. CDR3 in DNA: TGCGCCAGCAGCTTGGATGGCCAGGGAGGGCAGCCCCAGCATTTT.

The V and J genes are TRBV2 and TRBJ1-3; D unresolved. The germline V and J ends were trimmed by 6 bases and 0 bases, with 9 bases remaining between them. Germline CDR1 SNHLY, CDR2 FYNNEI. The CDR3 is 14 amino acids. The CDR3 spells CASRAASSGNTIYF. The CDR3 nucleotides read TGTGCCAGCAGGGCGGCATCCTCTGGAAACACCATATATTTT.

This sequence joins TRBV2 and TRBJ2-2, with D possibly matching TRBD2 (7 bases). The CDR3 has 15 residues. Trimming stripped 4 bases from V and 5 bases from J, with 14 bases between. CDR1 SNHLY and CDR2 FYNNEI come from the germline V gene. CDR3 region: CASSVWGRGTGELFF. In DNA, the CDR3 is TGTGCCAGCAGTGTATGGGGGAGGGGGACCGGGGAGCTGTTTTTT.

As regards this clone: A junction boundary mismatches the germline segment, possibly from a read error. This chain connects TRBV13 to TRBJ1-2, with D maybe TRBD1 (5 bases). This CDR3 contains 16 residues. Germline values: CDR1 PRHDT, CDR2 FYEKMQ (reference sequence). CDR3 sequence (DNA): TGTGCCCGCAGTGACACGGGGGAGGGAGGGATGAATGGCTACACCTTC. It specifies CARSDTGEGGMNGYTF.

The chain combines TRBV9 with TRBJ2-1; D uncertain. Trimming took off 8 bases at V and 9 bases at J, with 18 bases between the two ends. Germline V gene lookup returns CDR1 SGDLS and CDR2 YYNGEE. The CDR3 totals 13 residues. In DNA, the CDR3 is TGTGCCAGTGGTTATGATATTCTCGGTGAGCAGTTCTTC. As protein: CASGYDILGEQFF.

The CDR3 DNA reads TGTGCCAGCAGCCCTAGGCTAGCGGGAGCCTACGAGCAGTACTTC. It codes for CASSPRLAGAYEQYF. This sequence joins TRBV7-2 and TRBJ2-7; the match to TRBD2 covers 10 bases. The germline V gene has CDR1 SGHTA and CDR2 FQGNSA. V was clipped by 5 bases and J by 2 bases; unmatched bases: 6. This CDR3 has 15 amino acids.

The CDR3 coding sequence is TGTGCCAGCAGACCCCCTTTAGGGACAGGGGCGCCCGATGAGCAGTTCTTC. It translates to CASRPPLGTGAPDEQFF. The chain joins TRBV5-4 to TRBJ2-1; TRBD1 matches 10 bases. Germline V gives CDR1 SGHNT, CDR2 YYREEE (reference sequence). The CDR3 has 17 amino acids. The J segment lost 8 bases and the V segment lost 5 bases, leaving 16 bases of the junction unmatched.

This clone was recorded once. The CDR3 loop reads CASSPSPGSETQYF. CDR3 bases: TGTGCCAGCAGCCCATCGCCAGGATCAGAGACCCAGTACTTC. The chain carries TRBV7-2 and TRBJ2-5, with no clear D. V shed 5 bases and J shed 4 bases, with 14 bases lying between them. The CDR3 extends over 14 amino acids. The germline gives CDR1 SGHTA, CDR2 FQGNSA.

The J gene is TRBJ2-2, the V gene TRBV4-2; possibly TRBD2 for D (6 bases). Germline CDR1 and CDR2: LGHNA and YNFKEQ. The CDR3 contains 14 residues. V was shortened by 0 bases and J by 9 bases, with 11 bases between the two germline ends. CDR3 nucleotide sequence: TGTGCCAGCAGCCAAGACAGGCGGGGCCGGGAGCTGTTTTTT. It translates to CASSQDRRGRELFF.

The rearrangement uses TRBV7-3 and TRBJ2-2; 7 bases align to TRBD1. The CDR3 consists of 15 residues. V was pared by 2 bases and J by 1 base, with 1 base of the junction left unmatched. The germline V gene has CDR1 SGHTA and CDR2 FQGTGA. In DNA form, the CDR3 reads TGTGCCAGCAGCTTAGGGGACAGGAACACCGGGGAGCTGTTTTTT. Translation: CASSLGDRNTGELFF.

The genes are TRBV5-6 and TRBJ1-2, with a weak D call TRBD1 (5 bases). Germline CDR1 is SGHDT and CDR2 is YYEEEE. The CDR3 has 16 amino acids. Trimming pared 4 bases from V and 4 bases from J, leaving 20 bases between. This CDR3 reads CASSPDSAPRLYGYTF. The CDR3 DNA reads as TGTGCCAGCAGCCCAGACAGTGCCCCTCGCCTCTATGGCTACACCTTC. Supplemented by reference TRBV5-6 and TRBJ1-2, the full variable domain reads DAGVTQSPTHLIKTRGQQVTLRCSPKSGHDTVSWYQQALGQGPQFIFQYYEEEERQRGNFPDRFSGHQFPNYSSELNVNALLLGDSALYLCASSPDSAPRLYGYTFGSGTRLTVV.

The chain employs TRBV27 and TRBJ2-5, with a weak D call TRBD1 (6 bases). V gave up 5 bases and J gave up 6 bases, with 25 bases separating them. Germline lookup yields CDR1 MNHEY and CDR2 SMNVEV (reference sequence). The CDR3 spans 17 residues. Here the CDR3 reads CASSPLALGQRGKTQYF. The DNA for the CDR3 is TGTGCCAGCAGTCCTCTTGCCCTAGGACAGAGGGGAAAGACCCAGTACTTC.

The chain carries TRBV10-1 and TRBJ1-2; no reliable D call. Germline lookup yields CDR1 WNHNN and CDR2 SYGVQD (reference sequence). The CDR3 runs 13 residues. The V end was cut by 1 base, the J end by 6 bases, with 9 bases between. CDR3 sequence reads: CASSEFREDGYTF. Written as DNA, the CDR3 is TGCGCCAGCAGTGAGTTCCGAGAAGATGGCTACACCTTC.

Here the CDR3 DNA reads TGTGCCAGCAGCACGGGGGGCAGGGGCCATGATGAAAAACTGTTTTTT. Protein product: CASSTGGRGHDEKLFF. The chain carries TRBV5-8 and TRBJ1-4; the D gene is possibly TRBD1 (6 bases). The CDR3 covers 16 residues. CDR1 is SGHTS, CDR2 YDEGEE, per germline. V lost 4 bases to trimming and J lost 6 bases, with 19 bases between them.

The chain couples TRBV5-1 to TRBJ2-3, with 7 bases fitting TRBD1. The CDR3 has 16 amino acids. Germline lookup yields CDR1 SGHRS and CDR2 YFSETQ. V lost 4 bases, J lost 2 bases, and 10 bases stayed unmatched. This CDR3 reads CASSQTNRGFTDTQYF. The DNA for the CDR3 is TGCGCCAGCAGCCAGACAAACAGGGGTTTCACAGATACGCAGTATTTT.

The V and J genes are TRBV7-2 and TRBJ1-3; TRBD1 is a possible D gene (5 bases). Trimming shortened V by 1 base and J by 0 bases, and 7 bases separated the two germline ends. The CDR3 consists of 15 residues. Germline CDR1 SGHTA, CDR2 FQGNSA. CDR3 loop: CASSLVTASGNTIYF. Written as DNA, the CDR3 is TGTGCCAGCAGCTTAGTGACAGCCTCTGGAAACACCATATATTTT.

This clone was seen once. CDR3 sequence: CASSLGGSGGEKLFF. CDR3 sequence (DNA): TGTGCCAGCAGCTTAGGAGGCTCAGGAGGGGAAAAACTGTTTTTT. This chain uses TRBV7-9 with TRBJ1-4; D gene unclear. The ends were cut back, 1 base at V and 8 bases at J, with 14 bases in the middle. CDR3 length equals 15 residues. In germline, CDR1 is SEHNR, CDR2 FQNEAQ (reference sequence).

This clone was recorded a few times. This chain links TRBV18 with TRBJ1-3; D gene unclear. The CDR3 spans 13 residues. V dropped 4 bases and J dropped 2 bases, with 6 bases sitting between them. The germline CDR1 and CDR2 sequences are KGHSH and LQKENI. The CDR3 nucleotides are TGTGCCAGCTCACGTCAGACTGGAAACACCATATATTTT. Its translation is CASSRQTGNTIYF.

The rearrangement links TRBV7-9 to TRBJ1-2; D not certain. Germline CDR1 SEHNR, CDR2 FQNEAQ (reference sequence). CDR3 length: 13 amino acids. Between the trimmed V and J ends, which lost 8 bases and 4 bases, there was a span of 14 bases. CDR3 protein: CASLKSVGYGYTF. In DNA, the CDR3 is TGTGCCAGCTTAAAATCCGTCGGCTATGGCTACACCTTC.

This chain links TRBV5-1 with TRBJ2-5, with 8 positions matching TRBD1. The germline V gene encodes CDR1 SGHRS and CDR2 YFSETQ. CDR3 size: 14 residues. Trimming cost V 4 bases and J 8 bases; bases outside gene matches: 10. CDR3 loop: CASSGQGAVDTQYF. The CDR3 bases are TGCGCCAGCAGCGGCCAGGGGGCTGTGGATACCCAGTACTTC.

The chain joins TRBV15 to TRBJ2-6; tentative D call: TRBD2 (5 bases). The germline V gene has CDR1 LNHNV and CDR2 YYDKDF (reference sequence). The CDR3 contains 16 residues. V lost 6 bases and J 2 bases, leaving 14 bases between the germline ends. The CDR3: CATRPARRAGANVLTF. As DNA, the CDR3 is TGTGCCACCAGACCTGCCAGGCGGGCTGGGGCCAACGTCCTGACTTTC.

The rearrangement uses TRBV5-1 and TRBJ1-3; maybe TRBD1 (6 bases). CDR3 size: 17 residues. The ends were cut back, 4 bases at V and 3 bases at J, with 20 bases in the middle. Germline-derived CDR1 and CDR2 are SGHRS and YFSETQ. The CDR3 region is CASSTRGGALNGNTIYF. The CDR3 bases are TGCGCCAGCAGCACCCGGGGGGGGGCGCTTAATGGAAACACCATATATTTT.

V is TRBV9 and J is TRBJ1-5, with 9 nucleotides matching TRBD1. Losses at the gene ends were 3 bases for V and 7 bases for J; bases not matched to a gene: 5. Germline CDR1 reads SGDLS; CDR2 reads YYNGEE. The CDR3 has 14 amino acids. This chain's CDR3 is CASSEGQGGQPQHF. The CDR3 region has the DNA TGTGCCAGCAGCGAGGGACAGGGCGGACAGCCCCAGCATTTT.

This rearrangement joins TRBV10-2 to TRBJ2-5, with 10 bases that match TRBD2. Germline V gene lookup returns CDR1 WSHSY and CDR2 SAAADI. J lost 2 bases, V lost 0 bases, and 3 bases had no gene match. CDR3 length: 16 amino acids. The CDR3 region is CASSESIAGGQETQYF. The CDR3 nucleotides are TGCGCCAGCAGTGAGTCTATAGCGGGAGGTCAAGAGACCCAGTACTTC.

The chain is built from TRBV6-1 and TRBJ1-6; D call uncertain. The CDR3 is 15 residues long. The V gene's germline CDR1 is MNHNS and CDR2 SASEGT. The V gene lost 3 bases and the J gene lost 11 bases, with 17 bases spanning the gap. CDR3 nucleotides: TGTGCCAGCAGTGAGCGAGGCGGGAGAAGCGCACCCCTCCACTTT. This codes for CASSERGGRSAPLHF.

This clone was seen a handful of times. The CDR3 region is CASSGRTGNTEAFF. The CDR3 region has the DNA TGCGCCAGCAGCGGACGGACGGGAAACACTGAAGCTTTCTTT. V gene TRBV5-1 combines with J gene TRBJ1-1; the D is unclear. The germline gives CDR1 SGHRS, CDR2 YFSETQ. Trimming took 4 bases from V and 2 from J, leaving 12 bases between them. This CDR3 has 14 residues. The full variable domain, its missing parts supplied by reference TRBV5-1 and TRBJ1-1, is KAGVTQTPRYLIKTRGQQVTLSCSPISGHRSVSWYQQTPGQGLQFLFEYFSETQRNKGNFPGRFSGRQFSNSRSEMNVSTLELGDSALYLCASSGRTGNTEAFFGQGTRLTVV.

V is TRBV6-5 and J is TRBJ1-4; D not certain. Germline values: CDR1 MNHEY, CDR2 SVGAGI. The CDR3 is 13 residues long. The V end was cut by 7 bases, the J end by 0 bases, with 6 bases between. CDR3 sequence reads: CASTGSTNEKLFF. In DNA, the CDR3 is TGTGCCAGCACGGGGTCAACTAATGAAAAACTGTTTTTT.

The chain is built from TRBV27 and TRBJ1-3, with a tentative D call TRBD1 (5 bases). V gave up 11 bases and J gave up 0 bases, with 14 bases separating them. The CDR3 has 14 residues. Germline V gives CDR1 MNHEY, CDR2 SMNVEV (reference sequence). CDR3 nucleotide sequence: TGTGCCGCGGGACGAACAAGCTCTGGAAACACCATATATTTT. Translating gives CAAGRTSSGNTIYF.